Below, 11 T cell receptor beta chains from the same sample are listed, as sequenced in a study of control samples from healthy donors and cancer patients (dated by TCRdb to the early 2020s). Preparation of the library involved the immunoSEQ multiplex PCR assay. TCRdb holds this immuneACCESS table with in-frame rearrangements only. Some clones are missing; in checked studies, unresolved V genes explain under half, and the rest has no known cause. In all, the sample holds around 130,000 clones, and approximately 90% of those were seen once. Around 3% of the sample lies in the top ten. The sample was blood. The receptors were gathered from a man aged 50 to 59 in good health.

By share of the sample, this clone is medium-sized. The rearrangement links TRBV2 to TRBJ1-1, with D hard to call. This CDR3 is built from 16 residues. CDR1 and CDR2 (germline): SNHLY, FYNNEI. The V and J ends lost 3 bases and 3 bases respectively, with 17 bases between them. The CDR3 region is CASSELSLGSHTEAFF. The CDR3, as DNA: TGTGCCAGCAGTGAGCTGTCCTTGGGCAGTCACACTGAAGCTTTCTTT.

The table lists this clone with a count of one. The V call is TRBV19, the J call TRBJ1-4, with 7 positions matching TRBD1. Per the germline V gene, CDR1 is LNHDA and CDR2 is SQIVND (reference sequence). Unmatched junction bases numbered 6, after V lost 6 bases and J lost 5 bases. The CDR3 contains 14 residues. The CDR3 spells CASSQGGGNEKLFF. In DNA, the CDR3 is TGTGCCAGTAGCCAAGGGGGCGGGAATGAAAAACTGTTTTTT.

The count of this clone is one. The chain is built from TRBV28 and TRBJ2-1, with 9 nucleotides matching TRBD2. Germline V gene data show CDR1 as MDHEN and CDR2 as SYDVKM. V lost 3 bases to trimming and J lost 3 bases; unmatched junction nucleotides: 9. The CDR3 extends over 17 amino acids. In DNA, the CDR3 is TGTGCCAGCAGTTTGCTGGCGGGGGGGCAGTACTACAATGAGCAGTTCTTC. Translating it yields CASSLLAGGQYYNEQFF.

The chain is built from TRBV9 and TRBJ1-2; 9 bases line up with TRBD1. Germline loops: CDR1 SGDLS, CDR2 YYNGEE. V dropped 6 bases and J dropped 7; count of bases not matched to a gene: 7. The CDR3 totals 13 residues. The CDR3 spells CASTPQGAGGYTF. The DNA for the CDR3 is TGTGCCAGCACCCCACAGGGGGCGGGTGGCTACACCTTC.

In nucleotides, the CDR3 is TGTGCCAGCAGCCCGACTAGCGGGGTTCAAGAGACCCAGTACTTC. Translating gives CASSPTSGVQETQYF. The genes are TRBV4-2 and TRBJ2-5, with 11 bases that match TRBD2. The CDR3 length is 15 residues. The ends lost 4 bases at V and 2 bases at J; junction bases unmatched: 3. CDR1 is LGHNA and CDR2 is YNFKEQ in the germline V gene.

This chain joins TRBV11-2 and TRBJ1-6; tentative D call: TRBD1 (6 bases). With 1 base removed from V and 6 bases from J, the gap between germline ends came to 7 bases. CDR3 length: 14 residues. CDR1 is SGHAT, CDR2 FQNNGV, per germline. CDR3 region: CASSLGGLNSPLHF. In DNA, the CDR3 is TGTGCCAGCAGCTTAGGGGGGCTTAATTCACCCCTCCACTTT.

This rearrangement joins TRBV30 to TRBJ1-5, with D possibly being TRBD1 (5 bases). Germline V gives CDR1 GTSNPN, CDR2 SVGIG (reference sequence). The V end lost 0 bases, the J end lost 6 bases, and 15 bases lay between the germline ends. The CDR3 loop spans 15 amino acids. DNA for the CDR3: TGTGCCTGGAGTGTTTCCGGAATGGGGGGTCAGCCCCAGCATTTT. Its protein is CAWSVSGMGGQPQHF. The full variable domain, completed using reference TRBV30 and TRBJ1-5, is SQTIHQWPATLVQPVGSPLSLECTVEGTSNPNLYWYRQAAGRGLQLLFYSVGIGQISSEVPQNLSASRPQDRQFILSSKKLLLSDSGFYLCAWSVSGMGGQPQHFGDGTRLSIL.

The J gene is TRBJ1-4, the V gene TRBV11-2; 7 bases match TRBD1. This CDR3 contains 15 residues. The germline gives CDR1 SGHAT, CDR2 FQNNGV. Trimming removed 4 bases from V and 7 bases from J; junction bases left unmatched: 9. CDR3 residues: CASSSLRGRPEKLFF. In DNA, the CDR3 is TGTGCCAGCAGCTCCCTGAGGGGGCGCCCTGAAAAACTGTTTTTT.

The chain employs TRBV10-3 and TRBJ1-5; 7 nucleotides match TRBD1. This CDR3 is 14 amino acids long. J lost 2 bases, V lost 6 bases, and 4 bases had no gene match. CDR1 is ENHRY and CDR2 is SYGVKD in the germline V gene. CDR3 region: CAISPTGGNQPQHF. The CDR3 DNA is TGTGCCATCAGCCCAACAGGGGGCAATCAGCCCCAGCATTTT.

This chain uses TRBV25-1 with TRBJ2-3, with D possibly being TRBD2 (7 bases). The V gene's germline CDR1 is MGHDK and CDR2 SYGVNS. The V and J ends lost 4 bases and 4 bases respectively, with 15 bases between them. The length of the CDR3 is 15 residues. As DNA, the CDR3 is TGTGCCAGCAGTGGGGTGGGGGGGCTTTCAGATACGCAGTATTTT. It yields the protein CASSGVGGLSDTQYF.

This chain joins TRBV3-1 (or the pseudogene TRBV3-2) and TRBJ2-5; TRBD2 aligns across 12 bases. CDR1 and CDR2 from the germline V gene are LGHDT and YNNKEL (reference sequence). This CDR3 is 16 amino acids long. With V trimmed by 5 bases and J by 3 bases, 7 bases remained unmatched. This CDR3 reads CASSKRLAGDEETQYF. Written as DNA, the CDR3 is TGTGCCAGCAGCAAAAGACTAGCGGGAGATGAAGAGACCCAGTACTTC.